Sequencing of this T cell receptor (beta chain) was carried out in a study of blood T cells in healthy people across ages. PCR was performed a second time for 7 to 11 cycles using a sample-barcoded 5' primer and a J-beta primer mix. TCRdb re-called the 5' RACE reads through MiXCR, storing one row per CDR3 protein. The sample lists some 1.4 million distinct CDR3 sequences, 40% to 50% seen once, with 7.9% in the top ten. Germline V gives CDR1 SEHNR, CDR2 FQNEAQ (reference sequence). The CDR3 contains 15 residues. Trimming removed 0 bases from V and 8 bases from J; junction bases left unmatched: 9. This TCR was recovered from a woman aged 18-35 years in good health. The sequenced sample was blood. This chain joins TRBV7-9 and TRBJ1-2; TRBD1 matches 7 bases. CDR3: CASSLANKGAKGYTF. CDR3 nucleotides: TGTGCCAGCAGCTTAGCTAACAAGGGGGCGAAAGGCTACACCTTC. Drawing the rest from reference TRBV7-9 and TRBJ1-2, the complete variable domain is DTGVSQNPRHKITKRGQNVTFRCDPISEHNRLYWYRQTLGQGPEFLTYFQNEAQLEKSRLLSDRFSAERPKGSFSTLEIQRTEQGDSAMYLCASSLANKGAKGYTFGSGTRLTVV.